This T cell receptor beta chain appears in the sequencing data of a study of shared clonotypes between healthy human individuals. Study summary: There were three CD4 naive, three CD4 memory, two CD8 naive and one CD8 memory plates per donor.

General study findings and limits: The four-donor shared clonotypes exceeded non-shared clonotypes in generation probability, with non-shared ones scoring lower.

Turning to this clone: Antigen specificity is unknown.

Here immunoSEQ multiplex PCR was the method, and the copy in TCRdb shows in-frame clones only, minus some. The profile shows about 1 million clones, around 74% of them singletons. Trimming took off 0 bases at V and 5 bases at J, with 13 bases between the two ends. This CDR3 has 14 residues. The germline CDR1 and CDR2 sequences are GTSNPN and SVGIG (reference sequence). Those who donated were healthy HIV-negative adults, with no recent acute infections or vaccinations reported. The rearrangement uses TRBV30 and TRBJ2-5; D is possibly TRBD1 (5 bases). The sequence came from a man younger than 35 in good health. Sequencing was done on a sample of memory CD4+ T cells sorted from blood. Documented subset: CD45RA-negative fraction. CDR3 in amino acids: CAWSVLRARETQYF. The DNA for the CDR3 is TGTGCCTGGAGTGTACTCAGGGCGCGGGAGACCCAGTACTTC.